The rows below give T cell receptor beta chains drawn from one sample of a study of cytomegalovirus exposure and HLA in healthy donors. Using immunoSEQ multiplex PCR, the repertoire was profiled, and TCRdb retains in-frame clones only, with some absent. The sample has about 140,000 clones; about 74% are singletons. Input material: PBMCs. The receptors shown here come from a man aged 35 to 55 in good health and CMV-seronegative. CDR3s include the opening cysteine and the closing phenylalanine or tryptophan. Each record gives: V gene, J gene, D gene, clone size, CDR3 DNA, CDR3 protein. The D gene is left open where the match is weak. Clone size is shown for a subset of rows, as once, few, many or a class of expanded clone.

>TRBV29-1|TRBJ2-7|NA|NA
TGCAGCGTTGAAGCTTCCCAGTACGAGCAGTACTTC
CSVEASQYEQYF
>TRBV6-5|TRBJ2-5|TRBD1|few
TGTGCCAGCAGTTACGGGACAGGCCGTGAGACCCAGTACTTC
CASSYGTGRETQYF
>TRBV29-1|TRBJ1-4|NA|few
TGCAGCGGAAGGGACATGCAAAAACTGTTTTTT
CSGRDMQKLFF
>TRBV29-1|TRBJ2-7|TRBD2|NA
TGCAGCGGGCGTAGCGGGGGCTCCCACGAGCAGTACTTC
CSGRSGGSHEQYF
>TRBV5-1|TRBJ2-3|NA|once
TGCGCCAGCAGCTTCACTAGGCCCACAGATACGCAGTATTTT
CASSFTRPTDTQYF
>TRBV25-1|TRBJ2-7|NA|NA
TGTGCCAGCAGTTGGACGGGAGCCTACGAGCAGTACTTC
CASSWTGAYEQYF
>TRBV4-3|TRBJ2-1|TRBD2|NA
TGCGCCAGCAGCCAAGTACCAGCGGGGGACTACAATGAGCAGTTCTTC
CASSQVPAGDYNEQFF
>TRBV7-9|TRBJ2-2|TRBD1|NA
TGTGCCAGCAGCTTAGCGAGAGGACAGGGTAACACCGGGGAGCTGTTTTTT
CASSLARGQGNTGELFF
>TRBV19|TRBJ2-6|NA|NA
TGTGCCAGTAGTAACACAGTCTCTGGGGCCAACGTCCTGACTTTC
CASSNTVSGANVLTF
>TRBV6-4|TRBJ1-1|TRBD1|NA
TGTGCCAGCAGTGTTGGGACAGGGCATACTGAAGCTTTCTTT
CASSVGTGHTEAFF
>TRBV2|TRBJ1-2|NA|few
TGTGCCAGCAGTTCTGGGACTTGGATGAGTGGCTACACCTTC
CASSSGTWMSGYTF
>TRBV9|TRBJ1-1|NA|NA
TGTGCCAGCAGCGTAGTGCAGGGTAACACTGGAGCTTTCTTT
CASSVVQGNTGAFF
>TRBV11-2|TRBJ2-3|TRBD2|NA
TGTGCCAGCAGCTTGGGGAGGGTAGGCACAGATACGCAGTATTTT
CASSLGRVGTDTQYF
>TRBV5-8|TRBJ2-7|NA|NA
TGTGCCAGCAGCTTGGACGCAGGGTCCTACGAGCAGTACTTC
CASSLDAGSYEQYF
>TRBV4-3|TRBJ2-7|NA|NA
TGCGCCAGCAGCCAAGATCGGAGCGGGTGGAAGCAGTACTTC
CASSQDRSGWKQYF
>TRBV28|TRBJ2-7|NA|NA
TGTGCCAGCAGCACCGGGATTACCCCCTACGAGCAGTACTTC
CASSTGITPYEQYF
>TRBV7-9|TRBJ1-1|NA|NA
TGTGCCAGCAGCTTACTTTCCGGGGAGAACACTGAAGCTTTCTTT
CASSLLSGENTEAFF
>TRBV18|TRBJ2-1|TRBD2|NA
TGTGCCAGCTCAACCGGGACTAGCAATTTCGATGAGCAGTTCTTC
CASSTGTSNFDEQFF
>TRBV29-1|TRBJ2-2|NA|NA
TGCAGCGTTGAAGTACTAGCGAACACCGGGGAGCTGTTTTTT
CSVEVLANTGELFF
>TRBV7-7|TRBJ2-5|TRBD2|NA
TGTGCCAGCAGCTCCGGGACTAGCGGGGCGGAGACCCAGTACTTC
CASSSGTSGAETQYF
>TRBV28|TRBJ2-3|TRBD2|NA
TGTGCCAGCAGTTCCGGGGGGACTAGCGGGAGTGGTACGCAGTATTTT
CASSSGGTSGSGTQYF
>TRBV7-3|TRBJ2-1|TRBD2|NA
TGTGCCAGCAGCCCGCGGGAGGAGACCACTGAGCAGTTCTTC
CASSPREETTEQFF
>TRBV28|TRBJ2-7|TRBD2|NA
TGTGCCAGCAGTTCCCCTAGCGGGAACGCCTACGAGCAGTACTTC
CASSSPSGNAYEQYF
>TRBV7-2|TRBJ2-2|TRBD2|NA
TGTGCCAGCACCTCCCCCGGGAGGGCGAACACCGGGGAGCTGTTTTTT
CASTSPGRANTGELFF
>TRBV5-1|TRBJ2-1|TRBD2|NA
TGCGCCAGCAGTTGGACTAGCGGGAGCAATGAGCAGTTCTTC
CASSWTSGSNEQFF
>TRBV25-1|TRBJ1-6|TRBD1|NA
TGTGCCAGCAGTGCCACTACAGGGGCGGATTCACCCCTCCACTTT
CASSATTGADSPLHF
>TRBV5-1|TRBJ2-7|TRBD2|NA
TGCGCCAGCAGAGCGGGGAGCTCCTACGAGCAGTACTTC
CASRAGSSYEQYF
>TRBV30|TRBJ1-5|NA|few
TGTGCCTGGAGTGCCCCGGGGTACAATCAGCCCCAGCATTTT
CAWSAPGYNQPQHF
>TRBV5-1|TRBJ1-4|NA|few
TGCGCCAGCAGCTTGTTACGGGGGGCCGGGGAAAAACTGTTTTTT
CASSLLRGAGEKLFF
>TRBV19|TRBJ2-7|TRBD2|NA
TGTGCCAGTAGTGCCAGGACTAGCGGGAGCTACGAGCAGTACTTC
CASSARTSGSYEQYF
>TRBV18|TRBJ2-7|TRBD2|NA
TGTGCCAGCTCGCCGCCGGGCGCAGCTACGCGGGGGTCCTACGAGCAGTACTTC
CASSPPGAATRGSYEQYF
>TRBV19|TRBJ2-7|NA|NA
TGTGCCAGTAGTATTTTGGGCCAGTCCTACGAGCAGTACTTC
CASSILGQSYEQYF
>TRBV7-2|TRBJ2-5|NA|NA
TGTGCCAGCAGCTTAGCGCGAAAGCAAGAGACCCAGTACTTC
CASSLARKQETQYF
>TRBV7-3|TRBJ2-2|NA|NA
TGTGCCAGCAGCTTACGTGCGCTTGGTCTAGCAGGGGGGACCGGGGAGCTGTTTTTT
CASSLRALGLAGGTGELFF
>TRBV30|TRBJ1-6|NA|NA
TGTGCCTGGAGTGTCCTCACCCACTCGGGGTCAGGAAATTCACCCCTCCACTTT
CAWSVLTHSGSGNSPLHF
>TRBV7-2|TRBJ1-5|TRBD1|NA
TGTGCCAGCAGCGATGGGACAGGGGTTCAGCCCCAGCATTTT
CASSDGTGVQPQHF
>TRBV19|TRBJ1-6|TRBD1|NA
TGTGCCAGTAGTACCCGACAGGGCCCTAGTAATTCACCCCTCCACTTT
CASSTRQGPSNSPLHF
>TRBV27|TRBJ2-2|NA|NA
TGTGCCAGCAGTCTGACAGTAAACACCGGGGAGCTGTTTTTT
CASSLTVNTGELFF
>TRBV6-4|TRBJ2-1|TRBD2|many
TGTGCCAGCAGTTCAACTAGCGGGGCGAACAATGAGCAGTTCTTC
CASSSTSGANNEQFF
>TRBV30|TRBJ1-5|NA|NA
TGTGCCTGGAGCGGGGGGCGCAATCAGCCCCAGCATTTT
CAWSGGRNQPQHF
>TRBV30|TRBJ1-4|NA|NA
TGTGCCTGGAGTGTACCGAGGGGGATTCGATCTAATGAAAAACTGTTTTTT
CAWSVPRGIRSNEKLFF
>TRBV7-2|TRBJ2-1|TRBD2|NA
TGTGCCAGCTCTCTAGCGGGGGGTAGGAACAATGAGCAGTTCTTC
CASSLAGGRNNEQFF
>TRBV6-5|TRBJ1-1|NA|once
TGTGCCAGCAGTTACGCCCCCCCCAGGCAGACTGAAGCTTTCTTT
CASSYAPPRQTEAFF